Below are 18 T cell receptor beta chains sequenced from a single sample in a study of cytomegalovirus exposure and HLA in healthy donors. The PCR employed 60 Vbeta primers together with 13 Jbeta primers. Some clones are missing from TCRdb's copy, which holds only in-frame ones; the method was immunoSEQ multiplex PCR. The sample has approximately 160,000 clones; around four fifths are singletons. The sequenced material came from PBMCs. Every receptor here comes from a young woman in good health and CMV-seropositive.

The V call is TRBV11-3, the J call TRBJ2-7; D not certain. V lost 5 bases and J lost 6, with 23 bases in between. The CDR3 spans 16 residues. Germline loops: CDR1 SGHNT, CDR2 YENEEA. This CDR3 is CASSPAAGSFGSEQYF. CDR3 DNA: TGTGCCAGCAGCCCCGCGGCTGGTAGCTTTGGATCCGAGCAGTACTTC.

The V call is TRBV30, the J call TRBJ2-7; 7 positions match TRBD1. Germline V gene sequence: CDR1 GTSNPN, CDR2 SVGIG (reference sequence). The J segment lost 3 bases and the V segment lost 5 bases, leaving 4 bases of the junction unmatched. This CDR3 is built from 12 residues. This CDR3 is CAWRTGGYEQYF. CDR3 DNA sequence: TGTGCCTGGCGGACAGGAGGCTACGAGCAGTACTTC.

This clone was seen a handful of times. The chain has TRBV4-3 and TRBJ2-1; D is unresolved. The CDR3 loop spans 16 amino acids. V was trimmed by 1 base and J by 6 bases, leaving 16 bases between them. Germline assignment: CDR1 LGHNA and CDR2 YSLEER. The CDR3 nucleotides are TGCGCCAGCAGCCAAGGAGTGATGACTGTTCTCAATGAGCAGTTCTTC. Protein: CASSQGVMTVLNEQFF.

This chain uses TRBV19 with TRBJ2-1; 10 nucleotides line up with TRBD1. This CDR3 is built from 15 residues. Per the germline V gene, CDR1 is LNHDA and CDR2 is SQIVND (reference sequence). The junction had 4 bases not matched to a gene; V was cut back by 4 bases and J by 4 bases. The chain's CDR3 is CASSKDRGSYNEQFF. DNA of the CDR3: TGTGCCAGTAGTAAGGACAGGGGGAGTTACAATGAGCAGTTCTTC.

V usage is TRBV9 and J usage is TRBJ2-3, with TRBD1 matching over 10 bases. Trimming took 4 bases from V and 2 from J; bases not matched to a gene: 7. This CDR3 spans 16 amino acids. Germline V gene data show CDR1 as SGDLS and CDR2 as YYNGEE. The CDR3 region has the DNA TGTGCCAGCAGCTTACGGGACAGGGGCTACACAGATACGCAGTATTTT. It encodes CASSLRDRGYTDTQYF.

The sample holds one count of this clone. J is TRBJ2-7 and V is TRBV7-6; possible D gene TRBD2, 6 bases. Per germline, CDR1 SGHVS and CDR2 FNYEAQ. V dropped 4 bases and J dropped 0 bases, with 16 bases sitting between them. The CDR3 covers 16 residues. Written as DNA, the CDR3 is TGTGCCAGCAGCTCTTTCCCCCGGGGGAGCTCCTACGAGCAGTACTTC. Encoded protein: CASSSFPRGSSYEQYF.

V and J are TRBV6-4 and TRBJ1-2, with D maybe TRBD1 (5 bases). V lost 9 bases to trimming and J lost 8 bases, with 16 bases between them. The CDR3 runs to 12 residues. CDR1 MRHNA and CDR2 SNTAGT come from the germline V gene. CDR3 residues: CARPTAPRGYTF. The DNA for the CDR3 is TGTGCCAGACCGACAGCCCCTAGGGGCTACACCTTC.

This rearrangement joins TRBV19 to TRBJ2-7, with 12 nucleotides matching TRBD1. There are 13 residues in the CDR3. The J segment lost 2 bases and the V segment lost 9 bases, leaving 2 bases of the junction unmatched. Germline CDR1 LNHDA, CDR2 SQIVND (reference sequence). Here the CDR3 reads CARGTGGPYEQYF. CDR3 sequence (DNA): TGTGCCAGGGGGACAGGGGGCCCCTACGAGCAGTACTTC.

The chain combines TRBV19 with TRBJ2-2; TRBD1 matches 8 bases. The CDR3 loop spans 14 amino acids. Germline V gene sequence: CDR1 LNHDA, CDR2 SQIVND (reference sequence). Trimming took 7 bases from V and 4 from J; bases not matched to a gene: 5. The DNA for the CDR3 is TGTGCCAGTACCCGGACAGGGTTCACCGGGGAGCTGTTTTTT. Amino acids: CASTRTGFTGELFF.

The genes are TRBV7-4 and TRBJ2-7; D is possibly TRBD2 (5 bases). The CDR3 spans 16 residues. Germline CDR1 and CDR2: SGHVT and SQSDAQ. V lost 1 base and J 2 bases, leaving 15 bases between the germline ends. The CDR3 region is CASSLVWTSFTYEQYF. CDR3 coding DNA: TGTGCCAGCAGCTTAGTTTGGACTTCGTTTACCTACGAGCAGTACTTC.

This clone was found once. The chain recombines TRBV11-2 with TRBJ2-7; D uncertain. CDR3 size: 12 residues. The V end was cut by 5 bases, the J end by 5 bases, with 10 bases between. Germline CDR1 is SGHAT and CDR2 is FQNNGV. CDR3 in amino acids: CASSPVGNEQYF. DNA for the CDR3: TGTGCCAGCAGCCCCGTGGGCAACGAGCAGTACTTC.

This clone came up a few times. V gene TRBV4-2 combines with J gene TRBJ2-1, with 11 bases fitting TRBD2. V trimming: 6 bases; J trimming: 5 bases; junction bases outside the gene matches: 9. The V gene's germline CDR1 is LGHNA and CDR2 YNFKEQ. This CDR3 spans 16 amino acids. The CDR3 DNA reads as TGTGCCAGCAGTGATCGGGGACTAGCGGCAAACAATGAGCAGTTCTTC. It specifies CASSDRGLAANNEQFF.

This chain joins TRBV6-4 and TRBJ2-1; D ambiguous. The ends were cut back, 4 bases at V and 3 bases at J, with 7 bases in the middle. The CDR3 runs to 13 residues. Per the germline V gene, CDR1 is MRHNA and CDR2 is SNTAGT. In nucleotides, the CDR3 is TGTGCCAGCAGTGCCGCGGACTACAATGAGCAGTTCTTC. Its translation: CASSAADYNEQFF.

The CDR3 bases are TGTGCCAGCAGTTACGAGGTAAAGTCCATGAACACTGAAGCTTTCTTT. Encoded protein: CASSYEVKSMNTEAFF. This rearrangement joins TRBV6-5 to TRBJ1-1; D is undetermined. Germline CDR1 and CDR2: MNHEY and SVGAGI. This CDR3 spans 16 amino acids. V lost 2 bases and J 0 bases, leaving 13 bases between the germline ends.

CDR3 nucleotide sequence: TGTGCCAGCAGCCCAGCACTAGCGGGAGGCAATGAGCAGTTCTTC. Its protein is CASSPALAGGNEQFF. The V call is TRBV7-2, the J call TRBJ2-1; 12 bases are a match to TRBD2. Per germline, CDR1 SGHTA and CDR2 FQGNSA. The ends lost 5 bases at V and 6 bases at J; junction bases unmatched: 5. The length of the CDR3 is 15 residues.

Here the CDR3 DNA reads TGTGCCAGCTGGGGACAGGGTCCAGCCCAGTACTTC. This gives the protein CASWGQGPAQYF. The chain joins TRBV28 to TRBJ2-5; 9 bases match TRBD1. The germline CDR1 and CDR2 sequences are MDHEN and SYDVKM. V shed 8 bases and J 9 bases; nucleotides not matched to a gene: 7. There are 12 residues in the CDR3.

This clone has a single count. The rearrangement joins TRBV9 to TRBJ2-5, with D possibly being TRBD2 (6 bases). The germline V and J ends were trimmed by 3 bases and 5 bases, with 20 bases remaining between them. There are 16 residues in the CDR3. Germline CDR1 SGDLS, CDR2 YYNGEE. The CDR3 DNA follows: TGTGCCAGCAGCGCCACCGCGGGGCAGGGTCACGAGACCCAGTACTTC. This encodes CASSATAGQGHETQYF.

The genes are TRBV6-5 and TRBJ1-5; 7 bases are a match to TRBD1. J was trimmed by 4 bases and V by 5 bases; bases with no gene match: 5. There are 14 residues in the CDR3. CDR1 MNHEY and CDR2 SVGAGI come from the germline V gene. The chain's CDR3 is CASSLTGPNQPQHF. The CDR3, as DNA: TGTGCCAGCAGTCTGACAGGGCCTAATCAGCCCCAGCATTTT.